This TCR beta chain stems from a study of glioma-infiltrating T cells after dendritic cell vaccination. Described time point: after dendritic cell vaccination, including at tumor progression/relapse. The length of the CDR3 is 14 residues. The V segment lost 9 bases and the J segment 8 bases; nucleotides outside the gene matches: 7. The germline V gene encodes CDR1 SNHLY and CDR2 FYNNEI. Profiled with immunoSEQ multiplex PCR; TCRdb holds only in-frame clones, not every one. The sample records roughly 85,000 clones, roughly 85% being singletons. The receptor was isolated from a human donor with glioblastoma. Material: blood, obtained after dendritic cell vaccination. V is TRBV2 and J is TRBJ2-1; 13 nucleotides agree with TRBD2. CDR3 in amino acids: CASGLAGAHDEQFF. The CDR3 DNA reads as TGTGCCAGTGGACTAGCGGGAGCCCATGATGAGCAGTTCTTC.